This TCR beta chain emerged from a study of blood T cell repertoires in COVID-19. The CDR3 contains 13 residues. In germline, CDR1 is SGHTA, CDR2 FQGNSA. In this sample, this clone turned up a few times. While infection was still active, Seattle patients were enrolled and then followed longitudinally. This table comes from immunoSEQ multiplex PCR, and its TCRdb copy is limited to in-frame clones, with some not included. The sample carries around 360,000 clones, 80% to 90% recorded once. The V call is TRBV7-2, the J call TRBJ2-2, with a tentative D call TRBD2 (5 bases). The sequence derives from a woman aged 25 to 39 with COVID-19, enrolled during active disease. The sequenced material came from peripheral blood. In DNA, the CDR3 is TGTGCTAAGGGTGGACCCGGGGCCGGGGAGCTGTTTTTT. Its translation: CAKGGPGAGELFF.